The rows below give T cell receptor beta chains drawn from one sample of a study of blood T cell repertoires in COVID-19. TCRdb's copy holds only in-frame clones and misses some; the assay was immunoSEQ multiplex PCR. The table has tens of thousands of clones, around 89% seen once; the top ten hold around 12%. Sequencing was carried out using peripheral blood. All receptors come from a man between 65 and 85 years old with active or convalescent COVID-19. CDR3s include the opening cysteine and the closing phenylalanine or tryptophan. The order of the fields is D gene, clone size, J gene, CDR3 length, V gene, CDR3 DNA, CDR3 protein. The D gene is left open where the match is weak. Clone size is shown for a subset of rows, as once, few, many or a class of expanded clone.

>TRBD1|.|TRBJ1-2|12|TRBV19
TGTGCCAGCAGGGACAGGGGGCGAGGCTACACCTTC
CASRDRGRGYTF
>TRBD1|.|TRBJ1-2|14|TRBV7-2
TGTGCCAGCAGCGTAAGACAGGGGGGCTATGGCTACACCTTC
CASSVRQGGYGYTF
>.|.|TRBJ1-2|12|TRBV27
TGTGCCAGCAGTCCCGAGGGCTATGGCTACACCTTC
CASSPEGYGYTF
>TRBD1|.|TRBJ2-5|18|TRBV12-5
TGTGCTAGTGGTTTGGTACGGTGGGGACAGGAGGTTTTGGAGACCCAGTACTTC
CASGLVRWGQEVLETQYF
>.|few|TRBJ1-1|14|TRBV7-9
TGTGCCAGCAGCTTAGAACAGCTGAACACTGAAGCTTTCTTT
CASSLEQLNTEAFF
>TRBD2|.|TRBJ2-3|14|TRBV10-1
TGCGCCAGCAGTGGGACTAGCGGGGCAGATACGCAGTATTTT
CASSGTSGADTQYF
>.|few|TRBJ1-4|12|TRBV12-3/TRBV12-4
TGTGCCAGCAGTTTGCAGAGCGGAAAACTGTTTTTT
CASSLQSGKLFF
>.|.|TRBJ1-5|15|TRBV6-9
TGTGCCAGCAGTTCTCCCGGCCTAGAGGGTCAGCCCCAGCATTTT
CASSSPGLEGQPQHF
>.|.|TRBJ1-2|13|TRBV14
TGTGCCAGCAGCCCCCCAGGCAGATATGGCTACACCTTC
CASSPPGRYGYTF
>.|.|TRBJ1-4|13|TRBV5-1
TGCGCCAGCAGCGGACTGACAGGTGAAAAACTGTTTTTT
CASSGLTGEKLFF
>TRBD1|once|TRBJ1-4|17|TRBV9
TGTGCCAGCAGCGCCTACCAAGGGGACAGGGGGCGTGAAAAACTGTTTTTT
CASSAYQGDRGREKLFF
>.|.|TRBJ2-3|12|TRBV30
TGTGCCTGGAGCGACTTTCGGTATACGCAGTATTTT
CAWSDFRYTQYF
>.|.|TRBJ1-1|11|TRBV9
TGTACCAGCAGCGTGGGGAGGGAAGCTTTCTTT
CTSSVGREAFF